This T cell receptor beta chain was identified in a study of OX40 agonist ivuxolimab in advanced cancers. Overall study context: Each dose-escalation patient presented with hepatocellular carcinoma, melanoma, renal cell or head and neck cancer. General study points: At 0.1 to 3.0 mg/kg and by week 6, CD4+ and CD8+ T cells in the blood had expanded clonally. Among T cells, CD8+ cells averaged more expanded clones than CD4+ cells. Low clonal expansion, among the lowest seen, marked partial responders at 0.1-3.0 mg/kg.

To note about this clone: The antigen is not known.

TCRdb's copy holds only in-frame clones and misses some; the assay was immunoSEQ multiplex PCR. Of 95,000 or so clones listed, around 85% are singletons. The clonotype comes from an adult with an advanced solid tumor such as melanoma, head and neck, liver or kidney cancer. The sequenced sample was CD4+ or CD8+ T cells sorted from blood, obtained in a trial of the OX40 agonist ivuxolimab.

In nucleotides, the CDR3 is TGTGCCAGCAGACGATCGGACTACGAGCAGTACTTC. Translating it yields CASRRSDYEQYF. The rearrangement links TRBV2 to TRBJ2-5; D is unclear. The J call may be wrong; the DNA end is better matched by TRBJ2-7. Germline CDR1 and CDR2: SNHLY and FYNNEI. The CDR3 is 12 residues long.